The sequence of this TCR beta chain was determined in a study of OX40 agonist ivuxolimab in advanced cancers. Looking at the study overall: Patients received ivuxolimab, an agonistic anti-OX40 (CD134) antibody. Patients in dose escalation had liver, melanoma, kidney or head and neck cancers.

The CDR3 contains 13 residues. V lost 4 bases and J lost 10, with 11 bases in between. The germline V gene has CDR1 MNHEY and CDR2 SMNVEV (reference sequence). Produced via immunoSEQ multiplex PCR; TCRdb's table is partial and in-frame only. The table includes some 83,000 clones, around 85% detected once. Autoimmune disease history or systemic immunosuppression meant exclusion. The chain employs TRBV27 and TRBJ1-6; no reliable D call. This clonotype was sampled from an adult with an advanced solid tumor such as melanoma, head and neck, liver or kidney cancer. The source was CD4+ or CD8+ T cells sorted from blood, collected in a trial of the OX40 agonist ivuxolimab. Here the CDR3 DNA reads TGTGCCAGCAGTTCGACCCCGGTGTCACCCCTCCACTTT. Translated, it gives CASSSTPVSPLHF.